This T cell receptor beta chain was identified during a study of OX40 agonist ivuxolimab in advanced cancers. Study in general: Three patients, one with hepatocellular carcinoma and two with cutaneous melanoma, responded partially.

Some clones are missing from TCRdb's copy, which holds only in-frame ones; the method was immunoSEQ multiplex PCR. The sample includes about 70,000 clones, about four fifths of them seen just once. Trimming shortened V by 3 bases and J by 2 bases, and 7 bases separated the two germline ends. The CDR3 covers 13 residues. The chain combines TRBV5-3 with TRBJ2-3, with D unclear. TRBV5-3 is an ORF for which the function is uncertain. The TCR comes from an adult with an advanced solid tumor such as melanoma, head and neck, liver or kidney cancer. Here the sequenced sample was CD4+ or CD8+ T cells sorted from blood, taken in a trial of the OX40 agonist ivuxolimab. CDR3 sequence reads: CARSWSYTDTQYF. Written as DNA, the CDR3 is TGTGCCAGAAGCTGGTCCTACACAGATACGCAGTATTTT.